This TCR beta chain was sequenced in a study of blood T cell repertoires in COVID-19. This clone has just one count. TCRdb's table, derived via immunoSEQ multiplex PCR, lists solely in-frame clones and lacks some. The sample has about 130,000 clones, about 89% seen once. CDR1 is MGHRA, CDR2 YSYEKL, per germline. Trimming stripped 1 base from V and 3 bases from J, with 13 bases between. CDR3 size: 16 residues. The receptor comes from a woman in her 70s with COVID-19, enrolled during active disease. This sequence joins TRBV4-1 and TRBJ2-1; a weak D match, TRBD2 (5 bases). Sequences were obtained from peripheral blood. CDR3 residues: CASSQVPSSIYNEQFF. The CDR3 nucleotides are TGCGCCAGCAGCCAAGTTCCTAGCTCAATCTACAATGAGCAGTTCTTC.